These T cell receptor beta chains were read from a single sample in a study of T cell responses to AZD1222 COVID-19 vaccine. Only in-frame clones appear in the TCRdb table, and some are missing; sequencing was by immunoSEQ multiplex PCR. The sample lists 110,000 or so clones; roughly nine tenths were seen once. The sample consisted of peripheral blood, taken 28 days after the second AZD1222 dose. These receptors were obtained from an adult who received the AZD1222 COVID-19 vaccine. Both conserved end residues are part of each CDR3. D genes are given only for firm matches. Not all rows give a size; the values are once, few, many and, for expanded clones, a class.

CDR3: CASSYRLAKNIQYF; DNA: TGTGCCAGCAGTTACCGGCTAGCCAAAAACATTCAGTACTTC; size: NA; J: TRBJ2-4; V: TRBV6-6; D: NA
CDR3: CASSLGFGKNTEAFF; DNA: TGCGCCAGCAGCTTGGGATTCGGCAAGAACACTGAAGCTTTCTTT; size: NA; J: TRBJ1-1; V: TRBV5-1; D: NA
CDR3: CASSGPSDTQYF; DNA: TGTGCCAGCAGCGGGCCTTCAGATACGCAGTATTTT; size: NA; J: TRBJ2-3; V: TRBV6-2/TRBV6-3; D: NA
CDR3: CASRAAGAYNEQFF; DNA: TGTGCCAGCAGGGCCGCGGGGGCCTACAATGAGCAGTTCTTC; size: NA; J: TRBJ2-1; V: TRBV2; D: TRBD2
CDR3: CASNSGGYTF; DNA: TGTGCCAGTAACTCAGGAGGCTACACCTTC; size: NA; J: TRBJ1-2; V: TRBV28; D: NA
CDR3: CASSRLAGSYEQYF; DNA: TGTGCCAGTAGCAGACTAGCGGGGTCCTACGAGCAGTACTTC; size: NA; J: TRBJ2-7; V: TRBV19; D: TRBD2
CDR3: CATSDLVGQGRNEQFF; DNA: TGTGCCACCAGTGATTTGGTGGGACAGGGGAGAAATGAGCAGTTCTTC; size: NA; J: TRBJ2-1; V: TRBV24-1; D: TRBD1
CDR3: CASSIGLVVAADTQYF; DNA: TGTGCCAGTAGTATAGGACTCGTCGTGGCGGCAGATACGCAGTATTTT; size: once; J: TRBJ2-3; V: TRBV19; D: NA
CDR3: CASSSTGSYEQYF; DNA: TGTGCCAGCAGTTCGACAGGGTCTTACGAGCAGTACTTC; size: NA; J: TRBJ2-7; V: TRBV28; D: TRBD1
CDR3: CASSSGGQGLLNEKLFF; DNA: TGTGCCAGCAGCTCAGGGGGACAGGGGTTATTGAATGAAAAACTGTTTTTT; size: NA; J: TRBJ1-4; V: TRBV13; D: TRBD1
CDR3: CASTDSGGNQPQHF; DNA: TGTGCCAGCACCGACTCAGGGGGCAATCAGCCCCAGCATTTT; size: NA; J: TRBJ1-5; V: TRBV28; D: NA
CDR3: CSVEVLGLLNAEAFF; DNA: TGCAGCGTTGAAGTTCTCGGGCTCCTGAACGCTGAAGCTTTCTTT; size: NA; J: TRBJ1-1; V: TRBV29-1; D: NA
CDR3: CASSPGGDETEAFF; DNA: TGTGCCAGCAGCCCCGGGGGGGATGAAACTGAAGCTTTCTTT; size: NA; J: TRBJ1-1; V: TRBV7-9; D: NA
CDR3: CASSLGGVGADTQYF; DNA: TGTGCCAGCAGCTTAGGAGGGGTTGGGGCAGATACGCAGTATTTT; size: NA; J: TRBJ2-3; V: TRBV7-2; D: NA
CDR3: CASSQGLDQYF; DNA: TGTGCCAGCAGCCAAGGGCTTGATCAGTACTTC; size: NA; J: TRBJ2-4; V: TRBV3-1/TRBV3-2; D: NA
CDR3: CAWSFGPTEAFF; DNA: TGTGCCTGGAGTTTCGGTCCCACTGAAGCTTTCTTT; size: NA; J: TRBJ1-1; V: TRBV30; D: NA
CDR3: CASSHPNYGYTF; DNA: TGTGCCAGCAGCCATCCCAACTATGGCTACACCTTC; size: NA; J: TRBJ1-2; V: TRBV5-5; D: NA
CDR3: CASSIGILAPEQYF; DNA: TGTGCCAGTAGTATAGGCATACTAGCGCCGGAGCAGTACTTC; size: NA; J: TRBJ2-7; V: TRBV19; D: TRBD2
CDR3: CASSQRTSGYNEQFF; DNA: TGTGCCAGCAGCCAACGGACTAGCGGTTACAATGAGCAGTTCTTC; size: once; J: TRBJ2-1; V: TRBV3-1/TRBV3-2; D: TRBD2
CDR3: CASSLRQGGVNTEAFF; DNA: TGCGCCAGCAGCCTGCGACAGGGAGGGGTGAACACTGAAGCTTTCTTT; size: NA; J: TRBJ1-1; V: TRBV5-1; D: TRBD1
CDR3: CASSLEGLVGTGELFF; DNA: TGTGCCAGCAGCTTAGAAGGACTAGTTGGGACCGGGGAGCTGTTTTTT; size: NA; J: TRBJ2-2; V: TRBV7-9; D: TRBD2
CDR3: CASSFLTGTFSGANVLTF; DNA: TGTGCCAGCAGCTTCTTGACAGGGACCTTTTCTGGGGCCAACGTCCTGACTTTC; size: NA; J: TRBJ2-6; V: TRBV7-9; D: TRBD1
CDR3: CASGSAGGAQKGYTF; DNA: TGTGCCAGCGGTTCCGCAGGGGGAGCACAGAAAGGCTACACCTTC; size: NA; J: TRBJ1-2; V: TRBV6-5; D: TRBD1
CDR3: CARRRGLGRLDTEAFF; DNA: TGTGCCCGCCGTAGGGGGCTAGGAAGATTGGACACTGAAGCTTTCTTT; size: NA; J: TRBJ1-1; V: TRBV28; D: TRBD1
CDR3: CAGFGGGRLTDTQYF; DNA: TGTGCCGGCTTTGGGGGCGGACGCCTCACAGATACGCAGTATTTT; size: NA; J: TRBJ2-3; V: TRBV11-3; D: NA
CDR3: CASSIGHNEQFF; DNA: TGTGCCAGTAGTATAGGACACAATGAGCAGTTCTTC; size: once; J: TRBJ2-1; V: TRBV19; D: NA
CDR3: CASSFSGRETNEKLFF; DNA: TGTGCCAGCAGTTTCTCCGGGCGGGAAACTAATGAAAAACTGTTTTTT; size: NA; J: TRBJ1-4; V: TRBV6-6; D: NA
CDR3: CASSLAGGKGEQFF; DNA: TGCGCCAGCAGCTTGGCCGGAGGAAAAGGAGAGCAGTTCTTC; size: NA; J: TRBJ2-1; V: TRBV5-1; D: NA
CDR3: CASSLGQHSYNEQFF; DNA: TGCGCCAGCAGCTTGGGTCAGCACTCCTACAATGAGCAGTTCTTC; size: NA; J: TRBJ2-1; V: TRBV5-1; D: NA
CDR3: CASSQGGLAKDNEQFF; DNA: TGTGCCAGCAGCCAAGGAGGACTAGCGAAGGACAATGAGCAGTTCTTC; size: NA; J: TRBJ2-1; V: TRBV14; D: TRBD2
CDR3: CASSEWDTAFQPQHF; DNA: TGTGCCAGCAGTGAATGGGACACCGCCTTTCAGCCCCAGCATTTT; size: NA; J: TRBJ1-5; V: TRBV2; D: NA
CDR3: CASSPRDSIWDEQFF; DNA: TGTGCCAGCAGCCCAAGGGACTCAATCTGGGATGAGCAGTTCTTC; size: once; J: TRBJ2-1; V: TRBV9; D: NA
CDR3: CASSPLRGQNYNEQFF; DNA: TGTGCCAGCAGCCCCCTCAGGGGGCAGAACTACAATGAGCAGTTCTTC; size: NA; J: TRBJ2-1; V: TRBV27; D: TRBD1
CDR3: CASSIDGYEQYF; DNA: TGTGCCAGCTCAATCGACGGATACGAGCAGTACTTC; size: NA; J: TRBJ2-7; V: TRBV18; D: NA
CDR3: CASSIGTSSNEQFF; DNA: TGTGCCAGTAGTATTGGGACTAGCTCCAATGAGCAGTTCTTC; size: NA; J: TRBJ2-1; V: TRBV19; D: TRBD2
CDR3: CASSPGTGGYYEQYF; DNA: TGTGCCAGCTCACCGGGAACAGGGGGCTACTACGAGCAGTACTTC; size: NA; J: TRBJ2-7; V: TRBV18; D: TRBD1
CDR3: CASSVEGSGSLYNEQFF; DNA: TGTGCCAGCAGCGTAGAGGGAAGCGGGAGTCTTTACAATGAGCAGTTCTTC; size: NA; J: TRBJ2-1; V: TRBV9; D: TRBD2
CDR3: CASRGGEREGIDTQYF; DNA: TGTGCCAGCAGGGGGGGTGAGCGGGAGGGTATAGATACGCAGTATTTT; size: NA; J: TRBJ2-3; V: TRBV11-3; D: TRBD2
CDR3: CASSEYSAVQFF; DNA: TGTGCCAGCAGTGAATACTCGGCGGTGCAGTTCTTC; size: NA; J: TRBJ2-1; V: TRBV2; D: NA
CDR3: CASSLSNNSPLHF; DNA: TGTGCCAGCAGTTTGAGCAACAATTCACCCCTCCACTTT; size: once; J: TRBJ1-6; V: TRBV12-3/TRBV12-4; D: NA
CDR3: CASSLWPETGELFF; DNA: TGTGCCAGCAGCTTATGGCCAGAAACCGGGGAGCTGTTTTTT; size: NA; J: TRBJ2-2; V: TRBV7-3; D: NA
CDR3: CAWSEGWVTDTQYF; DNA: TGTGCCTGGAGTGAGGGGTGGGTAACAGATACGCAGTATTTT; size: NA; J: TRBJ2-3; V: TRBV30; D: NA
CDR3: CASSSGLRETQYF; DNA: TGTGCCAGCAGCTCGGGACTGAGGGAGACCCAGTACTTC; size: NA; J: TRBJ2-5; V: TRBV7-3; D: NA
CDR3: CAWRKERGGTGELFF; DNA: TGTGCCTGGAGGAAAGAGAGAGGAGGGACCGGGGAGCTGTTTTTT; size: NA; J: TRBJ2-2; V: TRBV30; D: NA
CDR3: CAISAREGLKEQFF; DNA: TGTGCCATCAGTGCCCGGGAGGGGCTCAAGGAGCAGTTCTTC; size: once; J: TRBJ2-1; V: TRBV10-3; D: TRBD2
CDR3: CAWSVRLAGAWSYNEQFF; DNA: TGTGCCTGGAGTGTTAGACTAGCGGGAGCGTGGTCCTACAATGAGCAGTTCTTC; size: NA; J: TRBJ2-1; V: TRBV30; D: TRBD2
CDR3: CASSLDFSYEQYF; DNA: TGCGCCAGCAGCTTGGATTTCTCCTACGAGCAGTACTTC; size: NA; J: TRBJ2-7; V: TRBV5-1; D: NA
CDR3: CASSQPVAGWNSGEKLFF; DNA: TGTGCCAGCAGCCAGCCGGTGGCAGGGTGGAATAGTGGTGAAAAACTGTTTTTT; size: NA; J: TRBJ1-4; V: TRBV3-1/TRBV3-2; D: NA
CDR3: CATSREGRGYYEQYF; DNA: TGTGCCACCAGCAGAGAGGGCAGGGGGTATTACGAGCAGTACTTC; size: NA; J: TRBJ2-7; V: TRBV15; D: TRBD1
CDR3: CASSLGRGGLANTEAFF; DNA: TGTGCCAGCAGTTTGGGCAGGGGAGGCTTAGCGAACACTGAAGCTTTCTTT; size: NA; J: TRBJ1-1; V: TRBV28; D: NA
CDR3: CASRLHWELFF; DNA: TGTGCCAGCAGACTCCACTGGGAGCTGTTTTTT; size: NA; J: TRBJ2-2; V: TRBV28; D: NA
CDR3: CASSLQVAGANVLTF; DNA: TGCGCCAGCAGCCTCCAGGTCGCTGGGGCCAACGTCCTGACTTTC; size: NA; J: TRBJ2-6; V: TRBV4-1; D: NA
CDR3: CASSVGGIEQFF; DNA: TGTGCCAGCAGCGTAGGAGGGATTGAGCAGTTCTTC; size: NA; J: TRBJ2-1; V: TRBV9; D: NA
CDR3: CAISLTGVADTQYF; DNA: TGTGCCATCAGTCTAACAGGGGTGGCAGATACGCAGTATTTT; size: NA; J: TRBJ2-3; V: TRBV10-3; D: TRBD1
CDR3: CASSLSGIYNEQFF; DNA: TGTGCCAGCAGCTTATCGGGCATATACAATGAGCAGTTCTTC; size: NA; J: TRBJ2-1; V: TRBV7-2; D: NA
CDR3: CASRGRGATNEKLFF; DNA: TGTGCCAGCAGGGGGAGGGGGGCTACTAATGAAAAACTGTTTTTT; size: NA; J: TRBJ1-4; V: TRBV6-5; D: NA
CDR3: CASSLNRAEQYF; DNA: TGTGCCAGCAGCCTAAATCGAGCTGAGCAGTACTTC; size: NA; J: TRBJ2-7; V: TRBV3-1/TRBV3-2; D: NA
CDR3: CASSSAGRGYTF; DNA: TGTGCCAGCAGCTCCGCGGGGCGCGGCTACACCTTC; size: NA; J: TRBJ1-2; V: TRBV12-3/TRBV12-4; D: NA
CDR3: CASSLFSGSTPGIQYF; DNA: TGCGCCAGCAGCTTATTTAGCGGGAGTACCCCGGGCATTCAGTACTTC; size: NA; J: TRBJ2-4; V: TRBV5-1; D: TRBD2